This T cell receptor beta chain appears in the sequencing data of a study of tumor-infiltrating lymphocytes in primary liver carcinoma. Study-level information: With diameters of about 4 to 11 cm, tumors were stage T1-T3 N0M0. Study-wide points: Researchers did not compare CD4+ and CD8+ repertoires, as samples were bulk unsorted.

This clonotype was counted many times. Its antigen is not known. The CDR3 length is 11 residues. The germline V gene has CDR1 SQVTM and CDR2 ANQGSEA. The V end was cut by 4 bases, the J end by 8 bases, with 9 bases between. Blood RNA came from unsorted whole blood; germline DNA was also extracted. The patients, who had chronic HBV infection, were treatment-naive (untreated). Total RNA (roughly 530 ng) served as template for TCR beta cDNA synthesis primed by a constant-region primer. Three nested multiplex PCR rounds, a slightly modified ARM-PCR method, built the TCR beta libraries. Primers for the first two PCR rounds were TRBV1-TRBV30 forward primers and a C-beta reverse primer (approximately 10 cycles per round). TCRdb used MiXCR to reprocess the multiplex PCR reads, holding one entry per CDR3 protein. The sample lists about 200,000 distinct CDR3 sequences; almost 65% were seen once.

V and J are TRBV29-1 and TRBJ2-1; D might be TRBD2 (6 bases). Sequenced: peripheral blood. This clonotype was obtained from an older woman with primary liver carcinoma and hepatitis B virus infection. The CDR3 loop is CSVAASDEQFF. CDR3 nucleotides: TGCAGCGTTGCGGCTAGCGATGAGCAGTTCTTC.